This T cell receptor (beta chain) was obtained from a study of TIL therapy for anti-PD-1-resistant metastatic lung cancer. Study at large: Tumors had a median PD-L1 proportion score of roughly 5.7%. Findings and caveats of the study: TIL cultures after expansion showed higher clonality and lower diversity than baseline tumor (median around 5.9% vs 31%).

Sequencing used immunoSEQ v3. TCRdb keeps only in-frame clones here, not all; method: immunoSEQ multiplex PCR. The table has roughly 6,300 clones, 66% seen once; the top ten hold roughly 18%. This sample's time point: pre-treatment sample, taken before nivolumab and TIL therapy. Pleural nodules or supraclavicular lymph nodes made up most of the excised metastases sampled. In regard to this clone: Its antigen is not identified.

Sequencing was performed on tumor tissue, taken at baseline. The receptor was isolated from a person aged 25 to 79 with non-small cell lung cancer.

CDR3 in amino acids: CASSETELAGGTDTQYF. For the CDR3, the DNA is TGCGCCAGCAGTGAGACCGAATTAGCGGGAGGGACAGATACGCAGTATTTT. The V call is TRBV10-1, the J call TRBJ2-3; 11 nucleotides align to TRBD2. The V gene's germline CDR1 is WNHNN and CDR2 SYGVQD (reference sequence). V gave up 2 bases and J gave up 3 bases; unmatched junction bases: 7. The CDR3 has 17 amino acids.